This is a list of T cell receptor beta chains from one sample in a study of human T cells and chemical hapten exposure. MiXCR was run by TCRdb on the RACE reads, yielding one entry per CDR3 protein. The repertoire has 300,000 to 450,000 distinct CDR3 sequences, around 5.5% of them found once; the top ten carry 2% to 3%. The sequencing used whole blood, collected in connection with sensitization to the hapten diphenylcyclopropenone (DPC). The receptors originated from a woman in her forties or fifties with alopecia areata. Some clones in this sample may be carry-over from other donors' samples. Both conserved end residues are part of each CDR3. The D gene is left open where the match is weak. Not every row has a clone size; where given, it reads once, few, many or a size class.

many,TRBJ1-5,-,TRBV9,CAQPGGQRMNQPQHF,TGTGCCCAGCCGGGGGGGCAGAGAATGAATCAGCCCCAGCATTTT
few,TRBJ2-5,-,TRBV4-1,CASSQDKESDQETQYF,TGCGCCAGCAGCCAAGATAAAGAAAGCGACCAAGAGACCCAGTACTTC
few,TRBJ2-1,-,TRBV5-1,CASSLNSRGSYNEQFF,TGCGCCAGCAGCTTGAACTCGAGGGGGTCCTACAATGAGCAGTTCTTC
many,TRBJ2-1,-,TRBV3-1,CASSQDPRRAHEQFF,TGTGCCAGCAGCCAAGACCCCCGTCGAGCCCATGAGCAGTTCTTC
few,TRBJ1-3,-,TRBV28,CASSPRGSGNTIYF,TGTGCCAGCAGCCCCAGGGGATCCGGAAACACCATATATTTT
-,TRBJ1-1,TRBD1,TRBV2,CASSSVGGMGTEAFF,TGTGCCAGCAGCTCGGTAGGGGGCATGGGCACTGAAGCTTTCTTT
many,TRBJ2-5,-,TRBV5-1,CASRVFARMEETQYF,TGCGCCAGCAGAGTATTCGCTAGGATGGAAGAGACCCAGTACTTC
-,TRBJ2-2,-,TRBV5-5,CASSLETASPLNTGELFF,TGTGCCAGCAGCTTGGAGACAGCATCGCCTTTAAACACCGGGGAGCTGTTTTTT
-,TRBJ1-1,-,TRBV20-1,CRGQGFTEAFF,TGCAGAGGCCAGGGGTTCACTGAAGCTTTCTTT
-,TRBJ2-3,-,TRBV29-1,CSVEDWGISRTDTQYF,TGCAGCGTTGAAGATTGGGGCATATCCCGCACAGATACGCAGTATTTT
-,TRBJ1-2,-,TRBV3-1,CASSQVGEGYTF,TGTGCCAGCAGCCAAGTAGGGGAAGGCTACACCTTC
many,TRBJ1-4,TRBD1,TRBV7-2,CASSPGQGGEKLFF,TGTGCCAGCAGCCCGGGACAGGGAGGAGAAAAACTGTTTTTT
few,TRBJ1-4,-,TRBV20-1,CSVRAPNEKLFF,TGCAGCGTAAGAGCTCCGAATGAAAAACTGTTTTTT
many,TRBJ2-1,-,TRBV4-1,CASSLRSVDEQFF,TGCGCCAGCAGCCTACGGAGCGTCGATGAGCAGTTCTTC
few,TRBJ1-1,TRBD1,TRBV3-1,CASSQVHGQGNTEAFF,TGTGCCAGCAGCCAAGTTCACGGACAGGGGAACACTGAAGCTTTCTTT
many,TRBJ2-1,-,TRBV2,CASSFYNEQFF,TGTGCCAGCAGTTTTTACAATGAGCAGTTCTTC
many,TRBJ1-2,-,TRBV3-1,CASSQEISINYGYTF,TGTGCCAGCAGCCAAGAGATCAGTATTAACTATGGCTACACCTTC
-,TRBJ2-1,-,TRBV4-1,CASSQEPIGAIYNEQFF,TGCGCCAGCAGCCAAGAGCCCATAGGGGCGATATACAATGAGCAGTTCTTC
many,TRBJ2-1,-,TRBV25-1,CASSASNEQFF,TGTGCCAGCAGTGCCTCCAATGAGCAGTTCTTC
many,TRBJ2-2,TRBD2,TRBV24-1,CATRSGRGTGELFF,TGTGCCACCAGGAGCGGGAGAGGCACCGGGGAGCTGTTTTTT
many,TRBJ1-6,-,TRBV7-2,CASSPGDYNSPLHF,TGTGCCAGCAGCCCCGGGGACTATAATTCACCCCTCCACTTT
-,TRBJ1-1,-,TRBV5-6,CASSRFGFTEAFF,TGTGCCAGCAGCCGTTTTGGATTCACTGAAGCTTTCTTT
few,TRBJ2-2,-,TRBV24-1,CATSDPTPGETGELFF,TGTGCCACCAGTGACCCAACCCCCGGAGAGACCGGGGAGCTGTTTTTT
few,TRBJ1-5,-,TRBV20-1,CSARDEGRVSNQPQHF,TGCAGTGCTAGAGATGAGGGGCGTGTGAGCAATCAGCCCCAGCATTTT
many,TRBJ2-3,-,TRBV7-6,CASSLASQEGPTDTQYF,TGTGCCAGCAGCTTAGCCTCCCAGGAGGGCCCGACAGATACGCAGTATTTT
-,TRBJ1-2,-,TRBV12-3/TRBV12-4,CASSLEGTRRHGYTF,TGTGCCAGCAGTTTAGAGGGGACGAGGAGGCATGGCTACACCTTC
many,TRBJ1-1,-,TRBV7-2,CASRPDRFEAFF,TGTGCCAGCAGACCGGACAGATTCGAAGCTTTCTTT
many,TRBJ1-1,-,TRBV7-9,CASSSGGSLSNTEAFF,TGTGCCAGCAGCAGCGGGGGTTCACTTTCGAACACTGAAGCTTTCTTT
-,TRBJ2-2,-,TRBV5-5,CASSLARGYQNTGELFF,TGTGCCAGCAGCTTGGCGAGGGGGTACCAGAACACCGGGGAGCTGTTTTTT
many,TRBJ2-1,-,TRBV7-9,CASSPVINEQFF,TGTGCCAGCAGCCCCGTGATCAATGAGCAGTTCTTC
few,TRBJ2-5,TRBD2,TRBV10-3,CAISDGGTSGSKQQETQYF,TGTGCCATCAGTGACGGCGGGACTAGCGGGAGCAAACAGCAAGAGACCCAGTACTTC
many,TRBJ2-7,-,TRBV12-3/TRBV12-4,CASSLFGGAEQYF,TGTGCCAGCAGTTTATTCGGGGGAGCCGAGCAGTACTTC
few,TRBJ2-2,-,TRBV5-1,CASSQNRNTGELFF,TGCGCCAGCAGCCAGAACAGGAACACCGGGGAGCTGTTTTTT
-,TRBJ1-5,TRBD1,TRBV10-2,CASSEDLQGLGNQPQHF,TGCGCCAGCAGTGAGGACCTACAGGGGCTTGGCAATCAGCCCCAGCATTTT
many,TRBJ2-1,-,TRBV12-3/TRBV12-4,CASFDRKRVDEQFF,TGTGCCAGCTTCGACAGGAAGAGAGTAGATGAGCAGTTCTTC
few,TRBJ2-4,-,TRBV6-5,CASSPKQGRRDIQYF,TGTGCCAGCAGCCCTAAGCAGGGACGAAGAGACATTCAGTACTTC
many,TRBJ2-3,-,TRBV6-2/TRBV6-3,CASNPRERARPDTQYF,TGTGCCAGCAACCCCCGGGAGCGGGCGAGGCCAGATACGCAGTATTTT
many,TRBJ1-5,TRBD1,TRBV18,CASSRDRNQPQHF,TGTGCCAGCAGCCGGGACAGGAATCAGCCCCAGCATTTT
many,TRBJ2-5,TRBD1,TRBV5-5,CASSKGQGRQETQYF,TGTGCCAGCAGCAAAGGACAGGGCCGCCAAGAGACCCAGTACTTC
many,TRBJ2-3,-,TRBV4-1,CASSQVSMSADTQYF,TGCGCCAGCAGCCAAGTTAGTATGAGCGCGGATACGCAGTATTTT
-,TRBJ1-3,-,TRBV9,CASSVSASSGNTIYF,TGTGCCAGCAGCGTCTCAGCAAGCTCTGGAAACACCATATATTTT
many,TRBJ2-1,-,TRBV29-1,CSVGGGTVNNEQFF,TGCAGCGTTGGGGGGGGGACAGTTAACAATGAGCAGTTCTTC
few,TRBJ2-5,TRBD2,TRBV7-2,CASSLDLAGGQETQYF,TGTGCCAGCAGCTTAGATCTAGCGGGGGGCCAAGAGACCCAGTACTTC
-,TRBJ2-3,-,TRBV2,CASSEDPGTDTQYF,TGTGCCAGCAGTGAAGACCCGGGGACAGATACGCAGTATTTT
-,TRBJ1-1,-,TRBV2,CASSEGRLMNTEAFF,TGTGCCAGCAGTGAGGGACGGCTCATGAACACTGAAGCTTTCTTT
few,TRBJ2-5,-,TRBV7-6,CASSPSWGPETQYF,TGTGCCAGCAGCCCATCATGGGGTCCTGAGACCCAGTACTTC
once,TRBJ1-1,-,TRBV18,CASSPPGRRGAEAFF,TGTGCCAGCTCACCACCGGGCAGGAGAGGCGCTGAAGCTTTCTTT
few,TRBJ2-7,TRBD1,TRBV4-1,CASSPRQGASYEQYF,TGCGCCAGCAGCCCAAGACAGGGGGCCAGCTACGAGCAGTACTTC
few,TRBJ2-3,-,TRBV12-3/TRBV12-4,CASSLILRTDTQYF,TGTGCCAGCAGTTTAATTCTGCGCACAGATACGCAGTATTTT
many,TRBJ2-3,-,TRBV29-1,CSVENQKGPTDTQYF,TGCAGCGTTGAAAACCAAAAGGGGCCCACAGATACGCAGTATTTT